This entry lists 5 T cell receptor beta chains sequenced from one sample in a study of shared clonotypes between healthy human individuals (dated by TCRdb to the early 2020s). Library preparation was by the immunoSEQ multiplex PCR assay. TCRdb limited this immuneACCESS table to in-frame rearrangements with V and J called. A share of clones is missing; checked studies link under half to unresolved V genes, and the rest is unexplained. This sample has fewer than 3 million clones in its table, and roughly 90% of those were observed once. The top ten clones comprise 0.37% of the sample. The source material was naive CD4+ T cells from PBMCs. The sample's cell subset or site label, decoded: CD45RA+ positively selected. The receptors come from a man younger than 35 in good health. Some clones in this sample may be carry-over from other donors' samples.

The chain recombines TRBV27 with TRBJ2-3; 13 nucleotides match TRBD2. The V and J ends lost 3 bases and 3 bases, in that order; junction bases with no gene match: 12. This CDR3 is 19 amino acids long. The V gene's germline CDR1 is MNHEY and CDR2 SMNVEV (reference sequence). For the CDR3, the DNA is TGTGCCAGCAGTTTCCCCCCCGGACTAGCGGGAGTGGGTACAGATACGCAGTATTTT. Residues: CASSFPPGLAGVGTDTQYF.

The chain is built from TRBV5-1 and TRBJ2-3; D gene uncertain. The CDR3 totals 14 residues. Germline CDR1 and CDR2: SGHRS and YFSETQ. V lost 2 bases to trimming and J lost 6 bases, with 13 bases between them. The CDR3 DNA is TGCGCCAGCAGCTTACAGACTGATCGGGATACGCAGTATTTT. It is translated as CASSLQTDRDTQYF.

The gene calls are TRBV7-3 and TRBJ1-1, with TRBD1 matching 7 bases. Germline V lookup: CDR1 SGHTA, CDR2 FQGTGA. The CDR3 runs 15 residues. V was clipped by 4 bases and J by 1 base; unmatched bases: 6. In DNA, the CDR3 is TGTGCCAGCAGCTCAGGGGGAGGACCGAACACTGAAGCTTTCTTT. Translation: CASSSGGGPNTEAFF.

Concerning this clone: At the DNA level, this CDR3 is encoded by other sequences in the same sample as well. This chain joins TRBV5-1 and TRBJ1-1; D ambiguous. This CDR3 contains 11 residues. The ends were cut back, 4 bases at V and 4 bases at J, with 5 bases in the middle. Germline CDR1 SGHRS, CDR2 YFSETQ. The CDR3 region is CASSIGTEAFF. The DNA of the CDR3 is TGCGCCAGCAGCATCGGCACTGAAGCTTTCTTT.

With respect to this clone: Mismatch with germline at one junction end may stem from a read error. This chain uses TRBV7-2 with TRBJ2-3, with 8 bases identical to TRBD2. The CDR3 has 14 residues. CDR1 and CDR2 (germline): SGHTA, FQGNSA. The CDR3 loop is CASSIRTSIDTQYF. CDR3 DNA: TGTGCCAGCAGCATCCGGACTAGCATAGATACGCAGTATTTT.